This TCR beta chain was identified in a study of shared clonotypes between healthy human individuals (dated by TCRdb to 2020 to 2022). For the wider study: A few men and two women, aged 18 to 49 years, made up the cohort. For each donor, CD4 naive and CD4 memory were each given three plates, CD8 naive was given two plates, and CD8 memory was given one plate. To estimate repertoire size and how much clonotype sharing occurs between individuals, the study deeply sequenced the blood TCR repertoires of 4 to 6 healthy adults. To increase sequencing depth and limit assay-specific biases, TCR repertoire library preparation and sequencing were carried out by different laboratories using diverse techniques. Leukapheresis yielded between about 0.85 and 10 billion PBMCs per donor.

The donors were healthy, HIV-negative adults who had no recently reported acute infections or vaccinations. Every donor was a Caucasian adult living in Nashville, Tennessee, USA. CD4+ T cells were enriched by magnetic negative selection; naive cells were then positively selected on CD45RA, and the negative fraction formed the memory subset. Blood was collected by leukapheresis, and PBMCs were isolated by Ficoll-Histopaque density gradient centrifugation and then cryopreserved in liquid nitrogen vapor phase. Analytical flow cytometry was used to check the purity and quantity of every magnetically sorted T cell population. Each sorted fraction had its genomic DNA isolated and then quantified by UV absorbance on a Nanodrop 2000c. Using the deep immunoSEQ assay, TCR CDR3 regions were amplified from genomic DNA by multiplex PCR. For each cell subset, the extracted genomic DNA was distributed evenly across all wells of several immunoSEQ 96-well plates, and each plate served as one replicate. Each replicate PCR for sorted subsets received about 210 ng genomic DNA, equal to tens of thousands of T cell genomes. The purified libraries were quantified using a Qubit 3.0 fluorometer, sized with a Bioanalyzer 2100, and then quantified again using the KAPA Library Quantification kit. Every immunoSEQ 96-well plate was sequenced on a dedicated single-read 150-cycle Illumina NextSeq 550 flow cell. For the original study's pipeline: Because only junctional sequences without quality scores were contained in the immunoSEQ output, filtering matching that applied to full-length reads could not be performed. Sequences were annotated with PyIR, a Python wrapper for IgBLAST v1.9, and V/J genes and CDR3 were assigned using IMGT germline references. Reads with weak V/J assignments (E-value above 1e-6), missing CDR3, stop codons, out-of-frame junctions, or ambiguous translated residues were removed. V3J clonotypes were defined as sequences sharing an identical inferred V gene, J gene, and CDR3 amino acid sequence. Percentage overlap between repertoires was calculated by dividing the number of shared unique clonotypes by the size of the smaller repertoire. Three approaches were used to assess repertoire richness: RTK rarefaction, the Chao1 estimator, and Recon v2.1 estimates of unobserved clonotypes. Generation probabilities were computed with OLGA for all TCRbeta clonotypes obtained by the gDNA method from several donors. In TCRdb, the immuneACCESS table is reduced to in-frame sequences with V and J assigned. These tables do not hold every clone; where another copy was compared, an unresolved V gene accounts for under half, and the others remain unexplained. D and trimming come from the DNA, and the V and J calls and clone size come from that table. The sample has about 2,500,000 clones on record, 90% to 95% of them singletons. The ten largest account for roughly 0.13% of the sample.

Points on this clone: What this receptor recognizes is not known. No much larger clone exists at a distance of one base, and base qualities are not known.

Here is what the overall study found, with its caveats: Even with the large sequencing depth, rarefaction of the sorted-subset datasets indicated that sequencing was incomplete. Only blood was sampled, and tissue TCR repertoires likely differ from those in blood. The genetic and exposure-history diversity represented was limited by the small number of donors. Compared with non-shared clonotypes, clonotypes shared by all four sorted-subset donors had higher generation probabilities. Across a handful of donors, approximately 4.6% of naive CD4, more than 3% of naive CD8, under 2.5% of memory CD4, and approximately 0.4% of memory CD8 clonotypes were shared. Based on pairwise subsampling, the degree of clonotype sharing among donors was expected to be affected by sequencing depth. Naive subsets generally had larger estimated clonotype richness than memory subsets did.

Material: naive CD4+ T cells sorted from blood. In light of the paper, this sample's cell subset or site label describes: CD45RA+ positively selected. The receptor's source is a man in his late teens or twenties in good health.

The encoded CDR3 is CASSVGLGGPYEQYF. The sequence in DNA is TGTGCCAGCAGCGTAGGATTGGGGGGACCCTACGAGCAGTACTTC. The sequence links TRBV9 to TRBJ2-7; the D region possibly corresponds to TRBD2 (6 bases align). The CDR3 goes from the cysteine to the phenylalanine over 15 residues. Just the 45-base CDR3 DNA is kept, in frame starting at base 1. The V and J ends are trimmed by 0 bases and 2 bases, leaving 12 bases between them. Taken from the germline V gene, the CDR1 and CDR2 loops are SGDLS and YYNGEE. The full variable domain, with segments outside the CDR3 supplied by the reference TRBV9 and TRBJ2-7 proteins, appears as DSGVTQTPKHLITATGQRVTLRCSPRSGDLSVYWYQQSLDQGLQFLIQYYNGEERAKGNILERFSAQQFPDLHSELNLSSLELGDSALYFCASSVGLGGPYEQYFGPGTRLTVT.